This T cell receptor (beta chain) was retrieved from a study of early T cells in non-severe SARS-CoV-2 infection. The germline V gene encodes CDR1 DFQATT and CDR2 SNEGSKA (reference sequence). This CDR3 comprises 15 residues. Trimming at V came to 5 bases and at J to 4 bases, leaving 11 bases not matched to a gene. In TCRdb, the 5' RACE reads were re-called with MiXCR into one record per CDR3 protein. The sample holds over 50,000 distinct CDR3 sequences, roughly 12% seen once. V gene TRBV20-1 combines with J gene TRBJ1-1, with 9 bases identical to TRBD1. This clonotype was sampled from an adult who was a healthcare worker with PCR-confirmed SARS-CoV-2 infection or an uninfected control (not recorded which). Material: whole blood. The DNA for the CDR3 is TGCAGTGCTCAGCCAAGGACAGGGGTTAGCACTGAAGCTTTCTTT. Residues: CSAQPRTGVSTEAFF.